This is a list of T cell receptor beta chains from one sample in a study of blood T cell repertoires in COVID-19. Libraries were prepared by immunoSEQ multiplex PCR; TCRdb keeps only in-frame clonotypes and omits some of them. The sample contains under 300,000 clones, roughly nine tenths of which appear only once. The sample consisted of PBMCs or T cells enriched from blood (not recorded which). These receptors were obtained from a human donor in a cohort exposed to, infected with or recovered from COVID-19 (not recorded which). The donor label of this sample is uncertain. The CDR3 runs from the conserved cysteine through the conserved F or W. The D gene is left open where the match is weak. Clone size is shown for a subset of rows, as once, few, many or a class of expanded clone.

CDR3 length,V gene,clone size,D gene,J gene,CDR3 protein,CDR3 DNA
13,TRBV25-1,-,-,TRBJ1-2,CASSEVENYGYTF,TGTGCCAGCAGTGAAGTTGAGAACTATGGCTACACCTTC
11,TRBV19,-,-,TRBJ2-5,CATLSVETQYF,TGTGCCACCCTATCGGTAGAGACCCAGTACTTC
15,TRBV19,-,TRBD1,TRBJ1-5,CASTRGTDLYQPQHF,TGTGCCAGTACCCGCGGGACAGACCTTTATCAGCCCCAGCATTTT
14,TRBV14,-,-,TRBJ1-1,CASSQDRAYTEAFF,TGTGCCAGCAGCCAAGACAGGGCGTACACTGAAGCTTTCTTT
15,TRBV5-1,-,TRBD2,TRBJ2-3,CASSLSGGESDTQYF,TGCGCCAGCAGCTTAAGCGGGGGGGAATCAGATACGCAGTATTTT
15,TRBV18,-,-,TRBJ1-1,CASSLGTQGNTEAFF,TGTGCCAGCTCACTTGGGACTCAAGGGAACACTGAAGCTTTCTTT
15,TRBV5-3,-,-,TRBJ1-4,CARSSPGHRGEKLFF,TGTGCCAGAAGCTCCCCGGGACATAGGGGTGAAAAACTGTTTTTT
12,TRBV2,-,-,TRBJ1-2,CASNGQIYGYTF,TGTGCCAGCAATGGGCAGATCTATGGCTACACCTTC
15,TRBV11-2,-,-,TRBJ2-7,CASSQDRSGGYEQYF,TGTGCCAGCAGCCAAGACAGGAGCGGAGGATATGAGCAGTACTTC
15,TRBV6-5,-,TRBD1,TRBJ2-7,CASSYHRGPPYEQYF,TGTGCCAGCAGTTACCACAGGGGTCCACCCTACGAGCAGTACTTC
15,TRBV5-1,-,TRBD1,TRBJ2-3,CASSPDRAGRDTQYF,TGCGCCAGCAGCCCGGACAGGGCTGGCCGAGATACGCAGTATTTT
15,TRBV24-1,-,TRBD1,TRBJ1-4,CATGESGTAFEKLFF,TGTGCCACCGGAGAATCCGGGACAGCGTTTGAAAAACTGTTTTTT
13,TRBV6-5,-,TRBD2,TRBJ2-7,CASIPGGSYEQYF,TGTGCCAGCATACCGGGGGGCTCCTACGAGCAGTACTTC
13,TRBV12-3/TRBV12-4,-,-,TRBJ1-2,CASSFREGYGYTF,TGTGCCAGCAGTTTTAGGGAGGGCTATGGCTACACCTTC
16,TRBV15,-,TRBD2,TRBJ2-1,CATSRFSGLGTDEQFF,TGTGCCACCAGCAGATTCTCGGGACTAGGGACCGATGAGCAGTTCTTC
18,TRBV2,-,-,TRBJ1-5,CASSERTVLGLQNQPQHF,TGTGCCAGCAGTGAACGGACAGTCCTGGGGCTCCAGAATCAGCCCCAGCATTTT
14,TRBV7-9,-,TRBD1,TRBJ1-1,CASSYGQGRPEAFF,TGTGCCAGCAGCTATGGACAGGGGAGACCTGAAGCTTTCTTT
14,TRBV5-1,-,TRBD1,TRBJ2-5,CASSLGDRRETQYF,TGCGCCAGCAGCTTGGGGGACAGACGGGAGACCCAGTACTTC
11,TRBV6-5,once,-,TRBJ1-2,CATQMERNRVF,TGTGCCACCCAAATGGAGCGAAATCGGGTGTTC
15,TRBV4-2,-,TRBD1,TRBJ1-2,CASSQGPGTGYGYTF,TGTGCCAGCAGCCAAGGTCCCGGGACAGGGTACGGCTACACCTTC
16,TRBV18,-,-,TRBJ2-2,CASSPGRSGNTGELFF,TGTGCCAGCTCACCAGGTCGGAGCGGGAACACCGGGGAGCTGTTTTTT
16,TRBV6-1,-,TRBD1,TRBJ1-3,CASSGQGLISGNTIYF,TGTGCCAGCAGTGGACAGGGGCTTATCTCTGGAAACACCATATATTTT
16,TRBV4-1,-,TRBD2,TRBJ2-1,CASSHLTRGGAHEQFF,TGCGCCAGCAGCCATCTCACACGCGGGGGGGCCCATGAGCAGTTCTTC
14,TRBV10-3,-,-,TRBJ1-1,CAISEYEARVEAFF,TGTGCCATCAGTGAGTATGAGGCCCGTGTCGAAGCTTTCTTT